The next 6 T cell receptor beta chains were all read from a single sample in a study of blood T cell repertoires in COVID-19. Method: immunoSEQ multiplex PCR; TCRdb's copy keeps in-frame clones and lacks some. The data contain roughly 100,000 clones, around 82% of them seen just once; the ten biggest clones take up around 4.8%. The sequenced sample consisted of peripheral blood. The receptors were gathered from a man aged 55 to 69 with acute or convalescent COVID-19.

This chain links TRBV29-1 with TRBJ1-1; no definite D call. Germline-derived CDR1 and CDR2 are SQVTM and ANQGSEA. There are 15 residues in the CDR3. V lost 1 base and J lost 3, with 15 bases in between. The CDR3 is CSVEGIGSGYTEAFF. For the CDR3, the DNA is TGCAGCGTTGAAGGTATCGGGAGTGGGTACACTGAAGCTTTCTTT.

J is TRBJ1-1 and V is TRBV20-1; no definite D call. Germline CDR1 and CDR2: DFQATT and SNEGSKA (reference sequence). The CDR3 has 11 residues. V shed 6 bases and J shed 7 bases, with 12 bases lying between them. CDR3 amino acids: CSALYRVEAFF. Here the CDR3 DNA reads TGCAGTGCCCTTTACAGAGTTGAAGCTTTCTTT.

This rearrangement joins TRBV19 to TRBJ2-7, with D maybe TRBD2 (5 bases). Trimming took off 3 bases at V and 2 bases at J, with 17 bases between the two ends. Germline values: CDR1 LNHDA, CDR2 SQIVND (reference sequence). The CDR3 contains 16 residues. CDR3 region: CASSIGSSGLTYEQYF. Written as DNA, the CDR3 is TGTGCCAGTAGTATCGGATCCAGCGGACTTACCTACGAGCAGTACTTC.

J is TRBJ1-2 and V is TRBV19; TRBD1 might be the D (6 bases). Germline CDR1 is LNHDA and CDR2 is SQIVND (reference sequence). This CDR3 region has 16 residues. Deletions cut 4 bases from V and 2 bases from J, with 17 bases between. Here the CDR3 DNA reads TGTGCCAGTAGTACTCCCGCCGAGGGGGGGAACTATGGCTACACCTTC. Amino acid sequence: CASSTPAEGGNYGYTF. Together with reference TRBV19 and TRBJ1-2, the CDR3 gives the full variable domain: DGGITQSPKYLFRKEGQNVTLSCEQNLNHDAMYWYRQDPGQGLRLIYYSQIVNDFQKGDIAEGYSVSREKKESFPLTVTSAQKNPTAFYLCASSTPAEGGNYGYTFGSGTRLTVV.

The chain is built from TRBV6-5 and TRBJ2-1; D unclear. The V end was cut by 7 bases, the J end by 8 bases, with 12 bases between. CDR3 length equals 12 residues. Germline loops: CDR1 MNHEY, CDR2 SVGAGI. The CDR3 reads CASKTEPYEQFF. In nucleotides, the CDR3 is TGTGCCAGCAAAACTGAACCCTATGAGCAGTTCTTC.

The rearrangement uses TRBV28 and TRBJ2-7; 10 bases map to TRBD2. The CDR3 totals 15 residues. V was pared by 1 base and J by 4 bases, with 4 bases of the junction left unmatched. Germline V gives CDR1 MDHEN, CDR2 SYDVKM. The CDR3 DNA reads TGTGCCAGCAGTTTATTGCTAGCGGGAGCTTACGAGCAGTACTTC. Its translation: CASSLLLAGAYEQYF.